This T cell receptor beta chain was captured in a study of T cells after yellow fever vaccination. Broader study findings: Most primary-vaccination clones reappeared after the booster (96% CD4, about 88% CD8). Contaminating bulk clonotypes could be abundant in FACS-sorted repertoires.

Of note for this clonotype: Antigen specificity is unknown.

TCRdb itself ran the 5' RACE reads through MiXCR, one entry per CDR3 protein. The data contain approximately 450,000 distinct CDR3 sequences, around 20% of them seen just once; the ten biggest clones take up 18%. The sequencing here drew on PBMCs, taken before the yellow fever booster vaccination. The sequence came from a man aged 18 to 35 who received the YFV17D yellow fever vaccine.

This chain's CDR3 is CASSLSSGGPPGNEQFF. The CDR3 DNA is TGCGCCAGCAGCTTGAGTAGCGGGGGGCCTCCTGGGAATGAGCAGTTCTTC. The chain links TRBV5-1 to TRBJ2-1; 10 bases agree with TRBD2. The V gene end was trimmed by 1 base and the J gene end by 7 bases; junction bases not matched to a gene: 11. CDR1 SGHRS and CDR2 YFSETQ come from the germline V gene. CDR3 length equals 17 residues.